This is a list of T cell receptor beta chains from one sample in a study of cytomegalovirus exposure and HLA in healthy donors. TCRdb keeps only in-frame clones here, not all; method: immunoSEQ multiplex PCR. The sample includes roughly 130,000 clones, 80% of them seen just once. The source material was PBMCs. The receptors originated from a woman aged 35 to 49 in good health and CMV-seronegative. CDR3s include the opening cysteine and the closing phenylalanine or tryptophan. A D gene is named only where the DNA matches it firmly. Clone sizes are given selectively: once, few, many, or a class where the clone is expanded.

length	D	J	V	size	DNA	CDR3
12	TRBD1	TRBJ1-2	TRBV19	NA	TGTGCCAGTAGCAGGGGGAGCTATGGCTACACCTTC	CASSRGSYGYTF
14	TRBD1	TRBJ2-5	TRBV4-3	NA	TGCGCCAGCAGCAAAGACAGGGTGGGAGAGACCCAGTACTTC	CASSKDRVGETQYF
14	TRBD2	TRBJ2-3	TRBV6-1	NA	TGTGCCAGCAGACTAGCGGGGGAGACAGATACGCAGTATTTT	CASRLAGETDTQYF
16	NA	TRBJ2-3	TRBV9	NA	TGTGCCAGCAGCGTAGAAGGCGGGTTTGGCACAGATACGCAGTATTTT	CASSVEGGFGTDTQYF
14	NA	TRBJ1-1	TRBV7-2	once	TGTGCCAGCAGCCCCATACGGGGGAACACTGAAGCTTTCTTT	CASSPIRGNTEAFF
14	NA	TRBJ1-5	TRBV6-6	NA	TGTGCCAGCAGAGAGAATGGAGGCAATCAGCCCCAGCATTTT	CASRENGGNQPQHF
18	NA	TRBJ1-5	TRBV7-8	NA	TGTGCCAGCACCGCCCGGCAAGGAACAGGGAAGGACAATCAGCCCCAGCATTTT	CASTARQGTGKDNQPQHF
11	NA	TRBJ2-1	TRBV27	NA	TGCGCCAGCAGCGGTAACAATGAGCAGTTCTTC	CASSGNNEQFF
16	TRBD2	TRBJ2-1	TRBV5-4	NA	TGTGCCAGCAGCTTGGTAGGGACTAGCGGGGGGCGAGGGCAGTTCTTC	CASSLVGTSGGRGQFF
13	NA	TRBJ1-1	TRBV28	NA	TGTGCCAGCAGTCTCCCCTGGAACACTGAAGCTTTCTTT	CASSLPWNTEAFF
14	TRBD2	TRBJ2-2	TRBV6-5	NA	TGTGCCAGCAGATACCCTAGCGGCACCGGGGAGCTGTTTTTT	CASRYPSGTGELFF
14	NA	TRBJ2-3	TRBV7-2	NA	TGTGCCAGCAGCTTAAGCGCTAGCACAGATACGCAGTATTTT	CASSLSASTDTQYF
18	NA	TRBJ2-1	TRBV28	NA	TGTGCCAGCAGTTTCGACCCTTCCACGGGAGTCAGACTCGATGAGCAGTTCTTC	CASSFDPSTGVRLDEQFF
14	NA	TRBJ2-7	TRBV6-1	NA	TGTGCCAGCAGTGACGCGGAGGGGTACTACGAGCAGTACTTC	CASSDAEGYYEQYF
15	TRBD1	TRBJ1-1	TRBV19	NA	TGTGCCAGTACCCTGGGGACAGGGGGTTTAGCTGAAGCTTTCTTT	CASTLGTGGLAEAFF
16	TRBD1	TRBJ1-5	TRBV15	NA	TGTGCCACCAGCAGAGGGGATAGGACAGGGGGTCAGCCCCAGCATTTT	CATSRGDRTGGQPQHF
13	TRBD2	TRBJ2-4	TRBV14	NA	TGTGCCAGCAACACGGACGGGGGGGACATTCAGTACTTC	CASNTDGGDIQYF
11	NA	TRBJ1-1	TRBV10-3	NA	TGTGCCATCAGCGGACAGCCTGAAGCTTTCTTT	CAISGQPEAFF
13	NA	TRBJ2-7	TRBV27	NA	TGTGCCAGCAGCCGATTAGAAACCTACGAGCAGTACTTC	CASSRLETYEQYF
14	NA	TRBJ1-2	TRBV7-2	NA	TGTGCCAGCAGCTTACTAGGGGTTAACTATGGCTACACCTTC	CASSLLGVNYGYTF
17	NA	TRBJ2-6	TRBV19	NA	TGTGCCAGTAGTGCGGCACAGGGCTCGGCTGGGGCCAACGTCCTGACTTTC	CASSAAQGSAGANVLTF
13	TRBD1	TRBJ1-2	TRBV6-1	few	TGTGCCGGTAACCAGGGGGACCTTGATGGCTACACCTTC	CAGNQGDLDGYTF
13	NA	TRBJ1-2	TRBV19	NA	TGTGCCAGTAGTATGGGGGCAGGGTATGGCTACACCTTC	CASSMGAGYGYTF
14	TRBD1	TRBJ2-7	TRBV6-1	few	TGTGCCAGCAGTGAAGCGGGACAGATATACGAGCAGTACTTC	CASSEAGQIYEQYF
15	NA	TRBJ1-2	TRBV7-9	NA	TGTGCCAGCAGCTTAGTAACCGGGATGAACTATGGCTACACCTTC	CASSLVTGMNYGYTF
15	NA	TRBJ1-4	TRBV10-3	NA	TGTGCCATCAGTGCCGGGAGACAAACTAATGAAAAACTGTTTTTT	CAISAGRQTNEKLFF
11	TRBD2	TRBJ2-1	TRBV20-1	once	TGCAGTGTAGCGGGAATCAATGAGCAGTTCTTC	CSVAGINEQFF
16	NA	TRBJ2-5	TRBV4-3	NA	TGCGCCAGCAGCCAAGATGCTAGGCTCGTCCAAGAGACCCAGTACTTC	CASSQDARLVQETQYF
14	NA	TRBJ2-1	TRBV29-1	NA	TGCAGCGTTGACGCAGGGGAAATCTACAATGAGCAGTTCTTC	CSVDAGEIYNEQFF
14	NA	TRBJ2-7	TRBV4-2	NA	TGTGCCAGCAGCCAAGATGGCGGGGCCTACGAGCAGTACTTC	CASSQDGGAYEQYF
16	TRBD1	TRBJ2-2	TRBV7-8	many	TGTGCCAGCAGCCCTAGGACAGGGGGCTGGTCCGGGGAGCTGTTTTTT	CASSPRTGGWSGELFF
14	TRBD1	TRBJ2-3	TRBV13	NA	TGTGCCAGCAGCTTCAGACAGGGTACAGATACGCAGTATTTT	CASSFRQGTDTQYF
15	NA	TRBJ2-1	TRBV7-2	NA	TGTGCCAGCAGCGGCGGGCGGTATGCCTACAATGAGCAGTTCTTC	CASSGGRYAYNEQFF
12	TRBD1	TRBJ1-1	TRBV28	few	TGTGCCAGCACCGACAGGGGGGATGAAGCTTTCTTT	CASTDRGDEAFF
18	TRBD2	TRBJ2-7	TRBV28	once	TGTGCCAGCAGTTTATACGCGGGGGGTGGGTCGAGCTCCTACGAGCAGTACTTC	CASSLYAGGGSSSYEQYF
15	TRBD1	TRBJ1-1	TRBV2	NA	TGTGCCAGCAGTGAAGTGGGGACAGGGCCCCCCGAAGCTTTCTTT	CASSEVGTGPPEAFF
14	TRBD1	TRBJ1-5	TRBV6-5	once	TGTGCCAGCAGGGACAGGGGCGGTATTCAGCCCCAGCATTTT	CASRDRGGIQPQHF